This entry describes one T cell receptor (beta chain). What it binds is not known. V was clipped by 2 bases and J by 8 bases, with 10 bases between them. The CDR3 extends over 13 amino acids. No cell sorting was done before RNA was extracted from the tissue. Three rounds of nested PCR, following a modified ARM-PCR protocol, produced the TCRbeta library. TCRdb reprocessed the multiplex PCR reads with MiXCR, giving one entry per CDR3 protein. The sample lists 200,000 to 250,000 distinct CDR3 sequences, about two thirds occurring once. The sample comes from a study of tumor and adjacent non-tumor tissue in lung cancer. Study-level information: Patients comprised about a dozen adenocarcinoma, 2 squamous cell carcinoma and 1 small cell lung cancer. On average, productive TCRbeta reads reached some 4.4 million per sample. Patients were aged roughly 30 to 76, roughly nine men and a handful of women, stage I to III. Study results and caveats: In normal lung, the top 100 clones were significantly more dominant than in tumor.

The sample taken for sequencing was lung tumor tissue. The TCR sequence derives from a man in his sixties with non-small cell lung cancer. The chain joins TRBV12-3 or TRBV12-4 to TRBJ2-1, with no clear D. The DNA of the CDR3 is TGTGCCAGCAGTTTACCCAATAGAGATGAGCAGTTCTTC. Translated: CASSLPNRDEQFF.